A selection of T cell receptor beta chains follows, all from one sample in a study of cytomegalovirus exposure and HLA in healthy donors. Measured with immunoSEQ multiplex PCR; TCRdb has only the in-frame clones, and not every one. The sample yields about 120,000 clones, 79% seen once. Sequences were obtained from PBMCs. These receptors originate from a man aged 18 to 30 in good health and CMV-seronegative. CDR3s include the opening cysteine and the closing phenylalanine or tryptophan. The D gene is left open where the match is weak. Expanded clones get a size class; other rows say once, few or many, or leave the size out.

V gene: TRBV18
J gene: TRBJ2-1
clone size: .
D gene: .
CDR3 protein: CASSPSRAQITNEQFF
CDR3 DNA: TGTGCCAGCTCACCATCCAGGGCCCAGATCACCAATGAGCAGTTCTTC

V gene: TRBV5-1
J gene: TRBJ1-1
clone size: .
D gene: .
CDR3 protein: CASNQGTGYEAFF
CDR3 DNA: TGCGCCAGCAACCAAGGGACTGGTTATGAAGCTTTCTTT

V gene: TRBV7-8
J gene: TRBJ1-2
clone size: .
D gene: TRBD1
CDR3 protein: CASSAGTGTGKTVGVGYTF
CDR3 DNA: TGTGCCAGCAGCGCAGGCACCGGGACAGGGAAAACCGTCGGTGTTGGCTACACCTTC

V gene: TRBV5-1
J gene: TRBJ2-2
clone size: .
D gene: .
CDR3 protein: CASIRDTATGELFF
CDR3 DNA: TGCGCCAGCATCCGGGACACGGCCACCGGGGAGCTGTTTTTT

V gene: TRBV11-2
J gene: TRBJ2-5
clone size: .
D gene: .
CDR3 protein: CASSLGSGTPRETQYF
CDR3 DNA: TGTGCCAGCAGCTTAGGGAGCGGGACACCGAGGGAGACCCAGTACTTC

V gene: TRBV18
J gene: TRBJ2-2
clone size: .
D gene: .
CDR3 protein: CASTLQLTGELFF
CDR3 DNA: TGTGCCAGCACACTACAGCTCACCGGGGAGCTGTTTTTT

V gene: TRBV5-6
J gene: TRBJ2-2
clone size: .
D gene: TRBD2
CDR3 protein: CASSLVRGGRELFF
CDR3 DNA: TGTGCCAGCAGCTTGGTGCGGGGAGGGCGGGAGCTGTTTTTT

V gene: TRBV4-2
J gene: TRBJ2-2
clone size: .
D gene: .
CDR3 protein: CASSQDATTGTNTGELFF
CDR3 DNA: TGTGCCAGCAGCCAAGATGCGACAACAGGGACGAACACCGGGGAGCTGTTTTTT

V gene: TRBV5-1
J gene: TRBJ2-1
clone size: .
D gene: .
CDR3 protein: CASSYEVTNYNEQFF
CDR3 DNA: TGCGCCAGCAGCTACGAGGTAACCAACTACAATGAGCAGTTCTTC

V gene: TRBV30
J gene: TRBJ2-1
clone size: .
D gene: .
CDR3 protein: CAWCPGISSYNEQFF
CDR3 DNA: TGTGCCTGGTGCCCGGGGATAAGCTCCTACAATGAGCAGTTCTTC

V gene: TRBV28
J gene: TRBJ2-7
clone size: .
D gene: .
CDR3 protein: CASSPERLPYEQYF
CDR3 DNA: TGTGCCAGCAGCCCAGAGCGGCTCCCTTACGAGCAGTACTTC

V gene: TRBV5-1
J gene: TRBJ1-4
clone size: few
D gene: TRBD1
CDR3 protein: CASSSGQGNEKLFF
CDR3 DNA: TGCGCCAGCAGCTCGGGACAGGGGAATGAAAAACTGTTTTTT

V gene: TRBV30
J gene: TRBJ1-4
clone size: .
D gene: TRBD1
CDR3 protein: CAWTEGATNEKLFF
CDR3 DNA: TGTGCCTGGACCGAGGGGGCTACTAATGAAAAACTGTTTTTT

V gene: TRBV7-6
J gene: TRBJ2-1
clone size: .
D gene: TRBD2
CDR3 protein: CASSHGTSGSGEQFF
CDR3 DNA: TGTGCCAGCAGCCACGGGACTAGCGGGAGCGGTGAGCAGTTCTTC

V gene: TRBV28
J gene: TRBJ2-3
clone size: few
D gene: TRBD1
CDR3 protein: CASSFELRGTGGTADTQYF
CDR3 DNA: TGTGCCAGCAGTTTTGAGCTGAGGGGGACAGGGGGCACGGCAGATACGCAGTATTTT

V gene: TRBV6-1
J gene: TRBJ2-1
clone size: .
D gene: TRBD2
CDR3 protein: CASSEPGGPYNEQFF
CDR3 DNA: TGTGCCAGCAGTGAACCGGGAGGACCCTACAATGAGCAGTTCTTC

V gene: TRBV30
J gene: TRBJ1-2
clone size: .
D gene: .
CDR3 protein: CAWSPSWHYGYTF
CDR3 DNA: TGTGCCTGGAGTCCCTCATGGCACTATGGCTACACCTTC

V gene: TRBV19
J gene: TRBJ2-2
clone size: once
D gene: TRBD1
CDR3 protein: CASSIGAGGDTGELFF
CDR3 DNA: TGTGCCAGTAGTATAGGGGCAGGGGGCGATACCGGGGAGCTGTTTTTT

V gene: TRBV7-8
J gene: TRBJ2-3
clone size: .
D gene: TRBD2
CDR3 protein: CASSLGAGTSTDTQYF
CDR3 DNA: TGTGCCAGCAGCTTAGGAGCGGGGACTAGCACAGATACGCAGTATTTT

V gene: TRBV27
J gene: TRBJ2-1
clone size: .
D gene: .
CDR3 protein: CASSFGLSTYNEQFF
CDR3 DNA: TGTGCCAGCAGTTTTGGCCTCTCAACCTACAATGAGCAGTTCTTC

V gene: TRBV9
J gene: TRBJ2-3
clone size: .
D gene: TRBD2
CDR3 protein: CASSALSAGGSDTQYF
CDR3 DNA: TGTGCCAGCAGCGCCCTTTCAGCGGGAGGGTCAGATACGCAGTATTTT

V gene: TRBV7-2
J gene: TRBJ1-6
clone size: .
D gene: .
CDR3 protein: CASSPRQVLNSPLHF
CDR3 DNA: TGTGCCAGCAGCCCACGACAGGTTCTTAATTCACCCCTCCACTTT

V gene: TRBV6-5
J gene: TRBJ1-5
clone size: .
D gene: .
CDR3 protein: CASSKTGLGNQPQHF
CDR3 DNA: TGTGCCAGCAGTAAGACGGGACTTGGCAATCAGCCCCAGCATTTT

V gene: TRBV6-5
J gene: TRBJ2-2
clone size: few
D gene: TRBD2
CDR3 protein: CASGTSGSSGELFF
CDR3 DNA: TGTGCCAGCGGGACTAGCGGGAGTTCCGGGGAGCTGTTTTTT

V gene: TRBV7-6
J gene: TRBJ2-3
clone size: .
D gene: TRBD1
CDR3 protein: CASSFPPQGTISTDTQYF
CDR3 DNA: TGTGCCAGCAGCTTTCCGCCACAGGGGACGATTAGCACAGATACGCAGTATTTT

V gene: TRBV20-1
J gene: TRBJ1-2
clone size: .
D gene: TRBD1
CDR3 protein: CRADRDGYTF
CDR3 DNA: TGCAGAGCCGACAGGGATGGCTACACCTTC

V gene: TRBV5-4
J gene: TRBJ1-6
clone size: .
D gene: TRBD1
CDR3 protein: CASSLDRGVGSPLHF
CDR3 DNA: TGTGCCAGCAGCTTGGACAGGGGAGTTGGTTCACCCCTCCACTTT

V gene: TRBV27
J gene: TRBJ2-2
clone size: .
D gene: TRBD2
CDR3 protein: CASSSGLATRVAGELFF
CDR3 DNA: TGTGCCAGCAGTTCGGGACTAGCGACCCGAGTTGCCGGGGAGCTGTTTTTT

V gene: TRBV30
J gene: TRBJ2-3
clone size: .
D gene: TRBD1
CDR3 protein: CAWSPGTGETDTQYF
CDR3 DNA: TGTGCCTGGTCCCCCGGGACAGGGGAAACAGATACGCAGTATTTT

V gene: TRBV6-4
J gene: TRBJ1-2
clone size: .
D gene: TRBD1
CDR3 protein: CASSSRQGAYGYTF
CDR3 DNA: TGTGCCAGCAGTTCGAGACAGGGAGCCTATGGCTACACCTTC

V gene: TRBV19
J gene: TRBJ2-2
clone size: .
D gene: .
CDR3 protein: CASSPRGRGNTGELFF
CDR3 DNA: TGTGCCAGTAGCCCGCGGGGTCGGGGGAACACCGGGGAGCTGTTTTTT

V gene: TRBV7-9
J gene: TRBJ1-1
clone size: once
D gene: .
CDR3 protein: CASSWGNRGTEAFF
CDR3 DNA: TGTGCCAGCAGCTGGGGTAATCGGGGCACTGAAGCTTTCTTT

V gene: TRBV28
J gene: TRBJ2-5
clone size: .
D gene: TRBD1
CDR3 protein: CATREGARETQYF
CDR3 DNA: TGTGCCACTCGAGAGGGGGCGCGGGAGACCCAGTACTTC

V gene: TRBV5-1
J gene: TRBJ1-2
clone size: .
D gene: TRBD1
CDR3 protein: CASSLLSGQANEGYTF
CDR3 DNA: TGCGCCAGCAGCTTGCTTTCGGGACAGGCGAATGAAGGCTACACCTTC

V gene: TRBV19
J gene: TRBJ2-5
clone size: .
D gene: TRBD2
CDR3 protein: CASSTVEPSGTKTQYF
CDR3 DNA: TGTGCCAGTAGTACCGTCGAGCCTAGCGGGACGAAGACCCAGTACTTC

V gene: TRBV6-1
J gene: TRBJ1-1
clone size: .
D gene: TRBD1
CDR3 protein: CASSGRQGAVAEAFF
CDR3 DNA: TGTGCCAGCAGTGGCCGACAGGGGGCAGTAGCTGAAGCTTTCTTT

V gene: TRBV28
J gene: TRBJ1-5
clone size: .
D gene: TRBD1
CDR3 protein: CASRPTGAGNQPQHF
CDR3 DNA: TGTGCCAGCAGGCCCACAGGGGCGGGGAATCAGCCCCAGCATTTT

V gene: TRBV5-1
J gene: TRBJ2-3
clone size: .
D gene: .
CDR3 protein: CASSRTRGTDTQYF
CDR3 DNA: TGCGCCAGTAGCCGGACCCGGGGTACAGATACGCAGTATTTT

V gene: TRBV4-3
J gene: TRBJ2-1
clone size: .
D gene: .
CDR3 protein: CASSFIGGTFDNEQFF
CDR3 DNA: TGCGCCAGCAGCTTTATCGGGGGTACCTTTGACAATGAGCAGTTCTTC

V gene: TRBV6-5
J gene: TRBJ1-1
clone size: .
D gene: .
CDR3 protein: CASRRLGEEDTEAFF
CDR3 DNA: TGTGCCAGCAGACGCCTCGGGGAGGAAGACACTGAAGCTTTCTTT

V gene: TRBV5-1
J gene: TRBJ2-3
clone size: .
D gene: TRBD2
CDR3 protein: CASSRGGPPTDTQYF
CDR3 DNA: TGCGCCAGCAGCCGGGGGGGGCCCCCGACAGATACGCAGTATTTT

V gene: TRBV21-1
J gene: TRBJ2-7
clone size: .
D gene: .
CDR3 protein: CASSKDRHPTLTKSREEYF
CDR3 DNA: TGTGCCAGCAGCAAAGACAGACACCCCACTCTAACCAAGTCCCGGGAGGAGTACTTC

V gene: TRBV18
J gene: TRBJ2-7
clone size: .
D gene: .
CDR3 protein: CASSPSRDKLYEQYF
CDR3 DNA: TGTGCCAGCTCACCATCCCGGGACAAACTCTACGAGCAGTACTTC